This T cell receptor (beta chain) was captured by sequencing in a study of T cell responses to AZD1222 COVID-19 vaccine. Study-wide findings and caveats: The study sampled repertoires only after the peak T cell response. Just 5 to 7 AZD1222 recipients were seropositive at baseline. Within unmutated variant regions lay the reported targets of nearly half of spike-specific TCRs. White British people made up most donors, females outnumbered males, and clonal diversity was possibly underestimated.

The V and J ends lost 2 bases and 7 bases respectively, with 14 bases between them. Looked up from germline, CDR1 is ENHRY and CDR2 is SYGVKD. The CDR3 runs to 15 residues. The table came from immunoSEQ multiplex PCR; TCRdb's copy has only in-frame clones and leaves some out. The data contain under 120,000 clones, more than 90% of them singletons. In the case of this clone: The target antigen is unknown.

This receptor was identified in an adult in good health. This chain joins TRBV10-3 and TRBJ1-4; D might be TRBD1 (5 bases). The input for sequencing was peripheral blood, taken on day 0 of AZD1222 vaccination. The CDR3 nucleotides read TGTGCCATCAGTGAGGCGCGAGTTCAGGGTGAAAAACTGTTTTTT. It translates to CAISEARVQGEKLFF.